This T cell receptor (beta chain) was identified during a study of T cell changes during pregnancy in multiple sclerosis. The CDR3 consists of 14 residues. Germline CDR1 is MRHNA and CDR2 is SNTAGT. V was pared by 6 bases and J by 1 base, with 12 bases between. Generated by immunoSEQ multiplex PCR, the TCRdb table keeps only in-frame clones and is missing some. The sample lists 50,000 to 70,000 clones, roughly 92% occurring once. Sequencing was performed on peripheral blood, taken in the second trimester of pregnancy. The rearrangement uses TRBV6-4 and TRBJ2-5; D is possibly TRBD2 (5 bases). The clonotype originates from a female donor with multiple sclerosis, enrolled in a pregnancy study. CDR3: CASRNRTSQETQYF. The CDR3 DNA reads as TGTGCCAGCAGAAATCGGACTTCCCAAGAGACCCAGTACTTC.